This T cell receptor (beta chain) was recovered during a study of T cell responses to AZD1222 COVID-19 vaccine (dated by TCRdb to the early 2020s). A note on the overall study: AZD1222 recipients given second doses at about 4 weeks or at about 12 weeks were pooled, since spike-specific TCR depth and breadth were not found to differ between the two schedules. A total of about 250 trial participants underwent TCR sequencing, of whom about 200 had received two doses of AZD1222 and some 26 had received two doses of the MenACWY control vaccine. Trial participants were enrolled by age into 18-55, 56-69 and 70-plus year subgroups, with about 150, 28 and 57 TCR-sequenced participants respectively. The study at large found these results: In the small 56-69-year group, the increase in depth fell short of significance, most likely because of low power. Participants were mostly white British and included more females than males, and it was suggested by the authors that clonal diversity may have been underestimated. Nearly half of unique spike-specific TCRs reportedly recognized epitopes outside regions mutated in the B.1.351 and B.1.1.7 variants. The vaccine-associated CD4 TCRs covered the entire spike protein, and the dominant responses fell in regions 160-218 and 743-854. After two AZD1222 doses, spike-specific TCR breadth and depth were significantly higher than at day 0 and than in MenACWY recipients. Because no day 14 peak-response samples were available, the repertoires could be characterized only after the peak T cell response. Conclusions about previously exposed vaccinees are limited, since just six or seven AZD1222 recipients were seropositive for SARS-CoV-2 at baseline.

Of note for this clone: The clone's antigen remains unknown. No base quality information exists; no much larger clone differs at one position.

The CDR3, from cysteine to phenylalanine, totals 15 residues. Left in the record is the CDR3 DNA by itself, 45 bases read in frame from the first base. CDR1 and CDR2 are drawn from the germline V gene: SGHRS, YFSETQ. V is trimmed back by 4 bases and J by 6 bases, and the junction contains 12 bases that no gene match accounts for. This sample's time point label indicates: baseline before first vaccination. The vaccinee samples were drawn from two UK trials, COV001 and COV002, one of which was a single-blind randomized controlled phase 2/3 trial testing AZD1222 (ChAdOx1 nCoV-19) in healthy adults. For TCRbeta chain sequencing, PBMC samples from trial participants were taken at day 0 and at day 28 after the second dose. The CDR3 regions of human TCRbeta chains were subjected to immunosequencing. On the authors' methods: Repertoire TCRs were checked for matches against a reference library of SARS-CoV-2-specific TCRs that had been generated using the MIRA antigen-specificity platform. Breadth meant the fraction of unique TCRs that were SARS-CoV-2-associated, whereas depth meant the fraction of total T cells that were SARS-CoV-2-associated. Using the MIRA data, every spike-specific TCR was mapped to the spike region that the TCR reacted to and assigned to either a CD4 or a CD8 class. Log10-transformed breadth and depth values were compared by one-way ANOVA with Sidak's multiple comparisons tests. TCRdb took this table from immuneACCESS and kept in-frame rearrangements with V and J called. Such tables lack part of the clones; where checked against another copy, unresolved V genes explain under half of the gap, and the rest is unexplained. V and J calls and clone size are copied from that table; D and trimming were computed from the DNA. For this sample there are more than 85,000 clones; 85% to 90% appear just once. The ten largest clones add up to 2% to 3% of the sample.

The sequence was obtained from an adult in good health. The sequences come from peripheral blood, collected on day 0 of AZD1222 vaccination. The chain is made from TRBV5-1 and TRBJ1-2, with TRBD1 matching 7 junction bases. The CDR3 loop reads CASSPELQGFDGYTF. The bases read TGCGCCAGCAGCCCGGAGCTACAGGGGTTCGATGGCTACACCTTC.